This TCR beta chain comes out of a study of cytomegalovirus exposure and HLA in healthy donors. Broader study findings: V- and J-gene trimming of TCR beta was linked (in a later analysis) to a missense DCLRE1C variant. A prior analysis recorded that most TCR beta V segments were productive about 87% or about 30% of the time.

Note on this clone: Its antigen is as yet unknown.

V was pared by 4 bases and J by 7 bases, with 6 bases of the junction left unmatched. Germline V CDR1 and CDR2: SGDLS, YYNGEE. This CDR3 comprises 16 residues. In the PCR, 60 Vbeta and 13 Jbeta primers were used. Here immunoSEQ multiplex PCR was the method, and the copy in TCRdb shows in-frame clones only, minus some. The sample shows about 200,000 clones, around 80% of them seen only once. The chain recombines TRBV9 with TRBJ2-1, with 15 bases aligning to TRBD2. The sequence derives from a man aged 45-60 years in good health and CMV-seronegative. The sequencing sample was made of PBMCs. The CDR3 is CASSPGTSGRTNEQFF. CDR3 nucleotide sequence: TGTGCCAGCAGCCCCGGGACTAGCGGGAGGACGAATGAGCAGTTCTTC.